The clone carrying this T cell receptor (beta chain) turned up a few times. What it binds is not known. V shed 0 bases and J shed 8 bases, with 12 bases lying between them. CDR1 is SGHRS and CDR2 is YFSETQ in the germline V gene. The CDR3 is 14 residues long. PCR was performed a second time for about 6 to 12 cycles using a sample-barcoded 5' primer and a J-beta primer mix. A template-switch adaptor that had 12 random nucleotides put a tag on each cDNA molecule. TCRdb re-called the 5' RACE reads with MiXCR, one entry per CDR3 protein. This table has about 1.8 million distinct CDR3 sequences, 49% appearing once. The sample is drawn from a study of blood T cells in healthy people across ages. Findings and limits, study-wide: Older individuals had lower TCR beta diversity per million T cells (the decline was roughly linear).

This TCR was recovered from a woman between 40 and 55 years old in good health. The sample consisted of blood. The chain has TRBV5-1 and TRBJ2-1; D gene uncertain. CDR3 region: CASSLVRAADEQFF. The CDR3 DNA reads TGCGCCAGCAGCTTGGTCCGGGCTGCCGATGAGCAGTTCTTC.